The 27 T cell receptor beta chains presented below share a single source sample, sequenced in a study of OX40 agonist ivuxolimab in advanced cancers. Library preparation employed the immunoSEQ multiplex PCR assay. This is the immuneACCESS table as TCRdb keeps it, with only in-frame sequences that have V and J called. A part of the clones is gone; compared with another copy, unresolved V genes explain less than half, and the rest is unexplained. This sample holds 98,000 or so clones; just under 85% were observed only once. 1.4% to 1.5% of the sample is in the top ten clones. Source: CD4+ or CD8+ T cells sorted from blood, taken in a trial of the OX40 agonist ivuxolimab. These receptors were obtained from an adult with an advanced solid tumor such as melanoma, head and neck, liver or kidney cancer.

The CDR3: CASSPRGNTIYF. The CDR3 DNA sequence: TGTGCCAGCAGTCCCAGGGGAAACACCATATATTTT. The gene calls are TRBV6-5 and TRBJ1-3, with D uncertain. Germline CDR1 is MNHEY and CDR2 is SVGAGI. CDR3 length: 12 residues. V lost 5 bases, J lost 4 bases, and 6 bases lay in between.

The chain joins TRBV20-1 to TRBJ2-5; D gene unclear. V was pared by 6 bases and J by 5 bases, with 7 bases between. The CDR3 covers 10 residues. Per germline, CDR1 DFQATT and CDR2 SNEGSKA (reference sequence). The CDR3 protein is CSAAWETQYF. CDR3 sequence (DNA): TGCAGTGCCGCATGGGAGACCCAGTACTTC.

The V gene is TRBV6-1, the J gene TRBJ1-5; no firm D call. Trimming left V 2 bases short and J 0 bases short, with 5 bases between. The CDR3 covers 14 residues. The germline CDR1 and CDR2 sequences are MNHNS and SASEGT. CDR3 sequence: CASSERYSNQPQHF. As DNA, the CDR3 is TGTGCCAGCAGTGAAAGATATAGCAATCAGCCCCAGCATTTT.

This clone was seen a few times. This sequence joins TRBV28 and TRBJ2-1, with D uncertain. CDR1 MDHEN and CDR2 SYDVKM come from the germline V gene. Trimming cost V 3 bases and J 0 bases, with 9 bases left between them. CDR3 length equals 15 residues. The CDR3 DNA is TGTGCCAGCAGTTTCCCGCGGAACTCCTACAATGAGCAGTTCTTC. This gives the protein CASSFPRNSYNEQFF.

The chain recombines TRBV11-2 with TRBJ1-5, with D maybe TRBD1 (5 bases). Germline CDR1 and CDR2: SGHAT and FQNNGV. The CDR3 runs 14 residues. Trimming stripped 3 bases from V and 2 bases from J, with 8 bases between. The CDR3: CASSLGPGNQPQHF. The CDR3 DNA reads as TGTGCCAGCAGCTTGGGACCGGGCAATCAGCCCCAGCATTTT.

This chain joins TRBV5-4 and TRBJ2-2; D not resolved. Germline lookup yields CDR1 SGHNT and CDR2 YYREEE (reference sequence). Between the trimmed V and J ends, which lost 4 bases and 1 base, there was a span of 8 bases. The CDR3 is made up of 14 amino acids. Here the CDR3 reads CASSLTVNTGELFF. The CDR3 DNA reads TGTGCCAGCAGCCTAACAGTGAACACCGGGGAGCTGTTTTTT.

This chain joins TRBV9 and TRBJ2-1; D remains ambiguous. The CDR3 spans 13 residues. V shed 0 bases and J shed 3 bases, with 4 bases lying between them. Germline CDR1 and CDR2: SGDLS and YYNGEE. The CDR3 DNA is TGTGCCAGCAGCGTAGGGGTCTACAATGAGCAGTTCTTC. Protein product: CASSVGVYNEQFF.

This chain connects TRBV7-8 to TRBJ1-2; D is undetermined. This CDR3 region has 13 residues. Germline V lookup: CDR1 SGHVS, CDR2 FQNEAQ. Trimming removed 3 bases from V and 4 bases from J, with 9 bases in between. This CDR3 is CASSFSAIYGYTF. CDR3 in DNA: TGTGCCAGCAGCTTTTCAGCCATCTATGGCTACACCTTC.

The chain has TRBV5-1 and TRBJ2-1, with no clear D. Germline V gene lookup returns CDR1 SGHRS and CDR2 YFSETQ. Trimming took off 0 bases at V and 3 bases at J, with 10 bases between the two ends. The CDR3 has 15 residues. Here the CDR3 reads CASSLVFGSYNEQFF. CDR3 DNA sequence: TGCGCCAGCAGCTTGGTGTTCGGTAGCTACAATGAGCAGTTCTTC.

The rearrangement links TRBV7-3 to TRBJ2-5, with D possibly called TRBD1 or TRBD2 (6 bases each). Deletions cut 5 bases from V and 0 bases from J, with 13 bases between. The germline gives CDR1 SGHTA, CDR2 FQGTGA. The CDR3 sequence is 15 residues long. CDR3 bases: TGTGCCAGCAGCCGAACGGGGGCCCACCAAGAGACCCAGTACTTC. Encoded protein: CASSRTGAHQETQYF.

The genes are TRBV5-5 and TRBJ1-6; no clear D gene. Germline V lookup: CDR1 SGHKS, CDR2 YYEKEE (reference sequence). CDR3 length equals 14 residues. Trimming left V 0 bases short and J 8 bases short, with 9 bases between. CDR3 DNA: TGTGCCAGCAGCTTGGTACAGAACTATTCACCCCTCCACTTT. This sequence encodes CASSLVQNYSPLHF.

In regard to this clone: At one end, the junction sequence differs from germline, possibly due to a read error. This CDR3 is also generated by other DNA sequences in the sample. J is TRBJ2-7 and V is TRBV5-6; D unclear. The CDR3 loop spans 13 amino acids. From germline, CDR1 is SGHDT and CDR2 YYEEEE. CDR3 sequence reads: CASSLFSGYEQYF. CDR3 DNA sequence: TGCGCCAGCAGCTTGTTTTCCGGCTACGAGCAGTACTTC.

The chain combines TRBV5-8 with TRBJ1-2; a weak D match, TRBD1 (5 bases). V was clipped by 2 bases and J by 8 bases, with 13 bases between them. Germline CDR1 and CDR2: SGHTS and YDEGEE. The CDR3 loop spans 13 amino acids. The CDR3 is CASSLAGTSGYTF. The CDR3 DNA reads as TGTGCCAGCAGCTTAGCAGGGACGAGCGGCTACACCTTC.

The chain recombines TRBV4-3 with TRBJ2-7; no firm D call. The CDR3 consists of 14 residues. Trimming stripped 0 bases from V and 6 bases from J, with 12 bases between. Germline-derived CDR1 and CDR2 are LGHNA and YSLEER. DNA of the CDR3: TGCGCCAGCAGCCAAGAAAGGCTCCCGGGCGAGCAGTACTTC. Translation gives CASSQERLPGEQYF.

The chain has TRBV4-2 and TRBJ2-1; TRBD2 matches 14 bases. Trimming cost V 4 bases and J 9 bases; bases outside gene matches: 8. The CDR3 extends over 16 amino acids. Germline CDR1 LGHNA, CDR2 YNFKEQ. The CDR3 spells CASSPPTSGRASEQFF. CDR3 DNA sequence: TGTGCCAGCAGCCCCCCGACTAGCGGGAGGGCTAGTGAGCAGTTCTTC.

The J gene is TRBJ1-5, the V gene TRBV5-1; D is possibly TRBD1 (5 bases). The CDR3 consists of 14 residues. Trimming removed 4 bases at V and 7 bases at J, with 15 bases between. Germline V lookup: CDR1 SGHRS, CDR2 YFSETQ. CDR3 DNA sequence: TGCGCCAGCAGCCCCGGGACGGCTCGGCAGCCCCAGCATTTT. Protein: CASSPGTARQPQHF.

The chain joins TRBV5-6 to TRBJ1-2; TRBD1 aligns across 9 bases. V lost 0 bases to trimming and J lost 8 bases; unmatched junction nucleotides: 8. This CDR3 comprises 15 residues. Germline CDR1 and CDR2: SGHDT and YYEEEE. The chain's CDR3 is CASSLGDRARQGYTF. The CDR3 nucleotides read TGTGCCAGCAGCTTGGGGGACAGGGCCCGTCAAGGCTACACCTTC.

The genes are TRBV28 and TRBJ1-3, with D possibly TRBD1 on 5 matching bases. The CDR3 is 15 residues long. Germline lookup yields CDR1 MDHEN and CDR2 SYDVKM. V dropped 1 base and J dropped 2 bases, with 9 bases sitting between them. The CDR3 is CASSLSGSAGNTIYF. The CDR3 DNA is TGTGCCAGCAGTTTATCAGGGTCAGCTGGAAACACCATATATTTT. Full variable domain (remainder filled in from reference TRBV28 and TRBJ1-3): DVKVTQSSRYLVKRTGEKVFLECVQDMDHENMFWYRQDPGLGLRLIYFSYDVKMKEKGDIPEGYSVSREKKERFSLILESASTNQTSMYLCASSLSGSAGNTIYFGEGSWLTVV.

The gene calls are TRBV28 and TRBJ2-1; D tentatively reads TRBD1 or TRBD2 (6 bases each). The germline V and J ends were trimmed by 5 bases and 7 bases, with 18 bases remaining between them. CDR3 length: 15 residues. The germline gives CDR1 MDHEN, CDR2 SYDVKM. The CDR3 bases are TGTGCCAGCAGTCGATTCAGGGGTGGGACTAATGAGCAGTTCTTC. This codes for CASSRFRGGTNEQFF.

The rearrangement links TRBV11-3 to TRBJ1-5; 7 positions match TRBD1. Trimming cost V 1 base and J 2 bases; bases outside gene matches: 5. The germline V gene has CDR1 SGHNT and CDR2 YENEEA. CDR3 length equals 16 residues. The CDR3 DNA is TGTGCCAGCAGCTTAGGGCTAGGACAGGGCAATCAGCCCCAGCATTTT. As protein: CASSLGLGQGNQPQHF.

V gene TRBV7-2 combines with J gene TRBJ2-5, with D perhaps matching TRBD1 or TRBD2 (5 bases each). The germline V and J ends were trimmed by 5 bases and 7 bases, with 17 bases remaining between them. Germline loops: CDR1 SGHTA, CDR2 FQGNSA. CDR3 length: 14 amino acids. CDR3 nucleotides: TGTGCCAGCAGCCGAGAGGGGTCGTCGGGGACCCAGTACTTC. It yields the protein CASSREGSSGTQYF.

The CDR3 DNA sequence: TGTGCCAGCAGCTTAGGACACGGGAATGAAAAACTGTTTTTT. It translates to CASSLGHGNEKLFF. This chain joins TRBV7-6 and TRBJ1-4; no clear D gene. Germline CDR1 SGHVS, CDR2 FNYEAQ. This CDR3 spans 14 amino acids. V was pared by 1 base and J by 5 bases, with 8 bases between.

The V and J genes are TRBV10-2 and TRBJ2-7, with 7 bases identical to TRBD2. V was clipped by 6 bases and J by 0 bases; unmatched bases: 11. The CDR3 is 16 residues long. Germline CDR1 WSHSY, CDR2 SAAADI. This chain's CDR3 is CASRSGGASGSYEQYF. DNA for the CDR3: TGCGCCAGCAGATCCGGGGGTGCTAGCGGCTCCTACGAGCAGTACTTC.

V is TRBV30 and J is TRBJ2-5; no reliable D call. The CDR3 spans 10 residues. Germline values: CDR1 GTSNPN, CDR2 SVGIG (reference sequence). Between the trimmed V and J ends, which lost 3 bases and 5 bases, there was a span of 4 bases. CDR3 region: CAWSVETQYF. For the CDR3, the DNA is TGTGCCTGGAGCGTCGAGACCCAGTACTTC.

The rearrangement links TRBV5-5 to TRBJ2-5; 7 nucleotides agree with TRBD2. The germline CDR1 and CDR2 sequences are SGHKS and YYEKEE (reference sequence). The trim removed 1 base at V and 4 bases at J, leaving 10 bases unmatched. The CDR3 has 16 amino acids. The CDR3 region has the DNA TGTGCCAGCAGCTTGTGGGCTAGCGGTAGGGTAGAGACCCAGTACTTC. Translated, it gives CASSLWASGRVETQYF.

The J gene is TRBJ2-1, the V gene TRBV19; D tentatively fits TRBD1 or TRBD2 (5 bases each). V was trimmed by 3 bases and J by 1 base, leaving 10 bases between them. This CDR3 is 15 amino acids long. The germline V gene has CDR1 LNHDA and CDR2 SQIVND (reference sequence). Written as DNA, the CDR3 is TGTGCCAGTAGTATGGGACGGACTTCCTACAATGAGCAGTTCTTC. Translating it yields CASSMGRTSYNEQFF.

The chain joins TRBV7-2 to TRBJ2-7; the match to TRBD2 covers 9 bases. With 1 base clipped from V and 6 bases from J, the junction kept 13 bases outside the gene matches. Germline CDR1 and CDR2: SGHTA and FQGNSA. The CDR3 totals 17 residues. The CDR3 nucleotides read TGTGCCAGCAGCTTAGGGGGAGTAGCGGGGGCTTCCGGCGAGCAGTACTTC. Amino acid sequence: CASSLGGVAGASGEQYF.